This T cell receptor beta chain was recovered during a study of OX40 agonist ivuxolimab in advanced cancers. Study-level background: Dose-escalation cases comprised hepatocellular carcinoma, melanoma, renal cell or head and neck cancer. Study findings and constraints: It was not determined which antigens were specifically recognized by the peripheral T cells that had undergone clonal expansion. The average count of expanded clones was higher among CD8+ T cells than among CD4+.

As regards this clone: Its antigen remains unidentified.

The CDR3 totals 15 residues. Germline V lookup: CDR1 MNHEY, CDR2 SVGAGI. V lost 0 bases, J lost 4 bases, and 12 bases lay in between. The cohort excluded patients with autoimmune disease history or systemic immunosuppression. Here immunoSEQ multiplex PCR was the method, and the copy in TCRdb shows in-frame clones only, minus some. The table lists roughly 6,800 clones, about four fifths of them singletons. The receptor's source is an adult with an advanced solid tumor such as melanoma, head and neck, liver or kidney cancer. The sequences come from CD4+ or CD8+ T cells sorted from blood, collected in a trial of the OX40 agonist ivuxolimab. The J gene is TRBJ2-5, the V gene TRBV6-5, with TRBD1 as a possible D gene (6 bases). In DNA, the CDR3 is TGTGCCAGCAGTTACTCGATGGGACAAAGAGAGACCCAGTACTTC. This codes for CASSYSMGQRETQYF.